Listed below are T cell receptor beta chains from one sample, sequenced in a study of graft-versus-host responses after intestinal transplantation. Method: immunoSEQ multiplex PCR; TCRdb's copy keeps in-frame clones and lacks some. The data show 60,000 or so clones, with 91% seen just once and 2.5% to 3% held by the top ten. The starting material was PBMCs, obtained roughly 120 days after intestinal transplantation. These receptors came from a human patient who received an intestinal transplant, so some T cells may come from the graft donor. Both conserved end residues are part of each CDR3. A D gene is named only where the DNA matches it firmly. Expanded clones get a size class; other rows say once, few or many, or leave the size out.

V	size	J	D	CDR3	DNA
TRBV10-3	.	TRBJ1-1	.	CAISEPRAGTEAFF	TGTGCCATCAGTGAGCCGAGGGCGGGCACTGAAGCTTTCTTT
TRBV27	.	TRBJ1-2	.	CASSFIPPTETYGYTF	TGTGCCAGCAGTTTTATCCCCCCCACAGAGACCTATGGCTACACCTTC
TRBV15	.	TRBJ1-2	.	CATSPNFGGYFYGYTF	TGTGCCACCAGCCCTAACTTCGGGGGCTATTTCTATGGCTACACCTTC
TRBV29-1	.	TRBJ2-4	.	CSGVDREENIQYF	TGCAGCGGAGTAGACAGGGAGGAAAACATTCAGTACTTC
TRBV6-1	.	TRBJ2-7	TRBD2	CASSEDIAGVNEQYF	TGTGCCAGCAGTGAAGATATAGCGGGAGTGAACGAGCAGTACTTC
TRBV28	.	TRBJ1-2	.	CASSFPSVGAGGRHYGYTF	TGTGCCAGCAGTTTTCCTAGTGTGGGGGCTGGAGGGCGGCACTATGGCTACACCTTC
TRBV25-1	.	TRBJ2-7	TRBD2	CASSDGRLAGPYEQYF	TGTGCCAGCAGTGATGGGCGGCTAGCGGGGCCCTACGAGCAGTACTTC
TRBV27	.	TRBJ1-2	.	CASWTASYGYTF	TGTGCCAGCTGGACAGCCTCCTATGGCTACACCTTC
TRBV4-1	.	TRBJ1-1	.	CASRLSGGGTEAFF	TGCGCCAGCAGGCTTAGCGGGGGCGGCACTGAAGCTTTCTTT
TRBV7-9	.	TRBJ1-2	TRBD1	CASSGRGRHGYTF	TGTGCCAGCAGCGGCAGGGGGAGGCATGGCTACACCTTC
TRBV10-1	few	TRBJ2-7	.	CASRVSSYEQYF	TGCGCCAGCAGGGTCAGCTCCTACGAGCAGTACTTC
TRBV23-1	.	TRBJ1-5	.	CASSQSKRTPRNQPQHF	TGCGCCAGCAGTCAATCGAAAAGGACCCCTCGCAATCAGCCCCAGCATTTT
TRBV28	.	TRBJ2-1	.	CATPGGGPYNEQFF	TGTGCCACCCCCGGGGGCGGGCCTTACAATGAGCAGTTCTTC
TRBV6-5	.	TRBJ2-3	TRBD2	CASSWTSGRADTQYF	TGTGCCAGCAGCTGGACTAGCGGGAGGGCAGATACGCAGTATTTT
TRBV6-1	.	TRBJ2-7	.	CASSGHRDGSYEQYF	TGTGCCAGCAGTGGCCACCGGGACGGCTCCTACGAGCAGTACTTC
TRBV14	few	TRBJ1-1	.	CASSQARFTEAFF	TGTGCCAGCAGCCAGGCAAGATTCACTGAAGCTTTCTTT
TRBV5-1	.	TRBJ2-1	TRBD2	CASAPGLAGNEQFF	TGCGCCAGCGCCCCCGGACTAGCCGGCAATGAGCAGTTCTTC
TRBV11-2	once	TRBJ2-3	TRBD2	CASTGGLAGVTSTDTQYF	TGTGCCAGCACCGGCGGACTAGCGGGCGTGACTAGCACAGATACGCAGTATTTT
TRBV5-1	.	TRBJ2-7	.	CASSLDTGENEQYF	TGCGCCAGCAGCTTGGATACGGGGGAGAACGAGCAGTACTTC
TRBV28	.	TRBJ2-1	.	CASSLSIRSGSYNEQFF	TGTGCCAGCAGTTTATCTATTAGATCAGGCTCCTACAATGAGCAGTTCTTC
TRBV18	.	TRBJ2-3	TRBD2	CASSPTSGGLDTQYF	TGTGCCAGCTCACCAACTAGCGGGGGCTTAGATACGCAGTATTTT
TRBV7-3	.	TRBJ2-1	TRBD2	CASSPGLAGGNEQFF	TGTGCCAGCAGCCCAGGACTAGCGGGTGGAAATGAGCAGTTCTTC
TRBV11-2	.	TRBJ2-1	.	CASSLDFVRVVGHNEQFF	TGTGCCAGCAGCTTAGATTTTGTCAGGGTAGTCGGACACAATGAGCAGTTCTTC
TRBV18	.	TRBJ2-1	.	CASSPSTNLGNEQFF	TGTGCCAGCTCACCTTCGACGAACCTGGGCAATGAGCAGTTCTTC
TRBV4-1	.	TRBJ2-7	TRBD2	CASSQGTSGRAYEQYF	TGCGCCAGCAGCCAGGGGACTAGCGGGAGGGCCTACGAGCAGTACTTC
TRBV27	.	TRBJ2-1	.	CASATGIRYNEQFF	TGTGCCAGCGCCACAGGGATACGCTACAATGAGCAGTTCTTC
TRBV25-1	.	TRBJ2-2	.	CASGLGVRTGELFF	TGTGCCAGCGGTTTGGGAGTGCGGACCGGGGAGCTGTTTTTT
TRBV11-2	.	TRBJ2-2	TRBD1	CASSFRGMTGELFF	TGTGCCAGCAGCTTCAGGGGGATGACCGGGGAGCTGTTTTTT
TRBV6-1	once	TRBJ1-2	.	CASSEGGRARFGYTF	TGTGCCAGCAGTGAAGGAGGCAGGGCTAGATTTGGCTACACCTTC
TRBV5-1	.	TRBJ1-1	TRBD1	CASRETGGSAEAFF	TGCGCCAGCAGAGAAACAGGGGGCTCGGCTGAAGCTTTCTTT
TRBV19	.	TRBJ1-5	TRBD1	CASSQDRADQPQHF	TGTGCCAGTAGCCAAGACAGGGCGGATCAGCCCCAGCATTTT
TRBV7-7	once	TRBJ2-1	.	CASSLSGGADNEQFF	TGTGCCAGCAGCTTATCGGGGGGCGCCGACAATGAGCAGTTCTTC
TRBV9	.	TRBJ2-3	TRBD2	CASSVAGTSSSTDTQYF	TGTGCCAGCAGCGTAGCCGGGACTAGCAGTAGCACAGATACGCAGTATTTT
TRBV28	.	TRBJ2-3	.	CASSFSDVLTDTQYF	TGTGCCAGCAGTTTTTCCGACGTTCTGACAGATACGCAGTATTTT
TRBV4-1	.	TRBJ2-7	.	CASSQTVDYEQYF	TGCGCCAGCAGCCAAACTGTCGACTACGAGCAGTACTTC
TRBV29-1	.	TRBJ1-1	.	CSGRLGDTEAFF	TGCAGCGGGCGCCTGGGGGACACTGAAGCTTTCTTT
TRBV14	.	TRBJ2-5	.	CASSQTAVVRLQETQYF	TGTGCCAGCAGCCAGACGGCAGTTGTCAGACTCCAAGAGACCCAGTACTTC
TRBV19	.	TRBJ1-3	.	CASSPGYGNTIYF	TGTGCCAGTAGTCCAGGGTATGGAAACACCATATATTTT
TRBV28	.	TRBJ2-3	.	CASSLLATSTDTQYF	TGTGCCAGCAGTTTACTAGCAACTAGCACAGATACGCAGTATTTT
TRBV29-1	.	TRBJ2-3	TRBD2	CMGREGVTQYF	TGCATGGGGAGGGAGGGAGTTACGCAGTATTTT
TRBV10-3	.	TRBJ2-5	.	CATLGGANQETQYF	TGTGCCACCCTAGGGGGGGCGAATCAAGAGACCCAGTACTTC
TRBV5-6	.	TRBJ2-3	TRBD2	CASSLAGEAADTQYF	TGTGCCAGCAGCCTAGCGGGAGAAGCGGCTGATACGCAGTATTTT
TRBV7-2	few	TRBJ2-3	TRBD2	CASSLPSGGRTQYF	TGTGCCAGCAGCTTACCTAGCGGGGGGAGGACGCAGTATTTT